This TCR beta chain was captured in a study of shared clonotypes between healthy human individuals. The CDR3 extends over 13 amino acids. Germline V gene sequence: CDR1 SGHNT, CDR2 YENEEA. The ends were cut back, 4 bases at V and 2 bases at J, with 8 bases in the middle. Original processing notes: Sequence data from immunoSEQ were junction-only and lacked quality scores; consequently, filtering differed. The repertoire was sequenced with immunoSEQ multiplex PCR; TCRdb's copy has only in-frame clones and lacks some. V, J and clone size are those of that table, while D and trimming were read from the DNA. The sample carries some 450,000 clones, over 60% recorded once.

The J gene is TRBJ2-5, the V gene TRBV11-3; D is unclear. Sequenced sample: PBMCs. The receptor's source is a woman between 35 and 50 years old in good health. Some clones in this sample may be carry-over from other donors' samples. CDR3 loop: CASSSRWQETQYF. CDR3 coding DNA: TGTGCCAGCAGCTCCCGGTGGCAAGAGACCCAGTACTTC.